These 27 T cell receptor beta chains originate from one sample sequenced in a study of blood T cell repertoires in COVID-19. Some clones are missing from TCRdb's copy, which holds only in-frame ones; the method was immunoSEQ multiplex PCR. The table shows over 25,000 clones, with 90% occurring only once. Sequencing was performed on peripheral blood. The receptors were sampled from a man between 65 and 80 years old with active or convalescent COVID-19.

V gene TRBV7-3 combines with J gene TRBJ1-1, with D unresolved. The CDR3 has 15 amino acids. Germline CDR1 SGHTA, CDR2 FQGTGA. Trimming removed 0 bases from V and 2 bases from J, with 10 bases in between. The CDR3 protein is CASSLTVRFNTEAFF. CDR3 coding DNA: TGTGCCAGCAGCTTAACAGTCAGATTTAACACTGAAGCTTTCTTT.

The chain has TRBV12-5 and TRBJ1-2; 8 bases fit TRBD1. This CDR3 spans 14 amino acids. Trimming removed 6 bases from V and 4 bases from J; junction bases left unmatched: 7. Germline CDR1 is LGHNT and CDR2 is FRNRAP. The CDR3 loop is CASGLGQGSYGYTF. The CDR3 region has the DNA TGTGCTAGTGGCCTTGGACAGGGTAGCTATGGCTACACCTTC.

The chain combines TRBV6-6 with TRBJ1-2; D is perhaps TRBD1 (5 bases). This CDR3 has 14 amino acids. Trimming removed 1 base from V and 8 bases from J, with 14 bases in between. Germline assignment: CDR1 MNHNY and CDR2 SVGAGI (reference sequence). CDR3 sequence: CASSYFTGGNGYTF. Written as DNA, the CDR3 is TGTGCCAGCAGTTACTTCACAGGTGGGAACGGCTACACCTTC.

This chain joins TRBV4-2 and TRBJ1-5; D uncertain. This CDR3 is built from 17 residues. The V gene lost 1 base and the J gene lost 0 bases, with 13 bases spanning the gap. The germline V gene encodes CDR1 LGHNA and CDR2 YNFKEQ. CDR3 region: CASSQVGGGYSNQPQHF. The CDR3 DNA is TGTGCCAGCAGCCAAGTGGGCGGAGGCTATAGCAATCAGCCCCAGCATTTT.

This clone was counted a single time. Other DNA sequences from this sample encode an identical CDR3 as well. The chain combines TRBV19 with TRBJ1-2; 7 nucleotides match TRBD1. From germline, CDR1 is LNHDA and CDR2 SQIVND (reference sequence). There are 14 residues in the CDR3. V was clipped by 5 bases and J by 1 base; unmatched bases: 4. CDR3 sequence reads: CASSLRDSNYGYTF. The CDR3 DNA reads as TGTGCCAGTAGTCTCCGGGACAGTAACTATGGCTACACCTTC.

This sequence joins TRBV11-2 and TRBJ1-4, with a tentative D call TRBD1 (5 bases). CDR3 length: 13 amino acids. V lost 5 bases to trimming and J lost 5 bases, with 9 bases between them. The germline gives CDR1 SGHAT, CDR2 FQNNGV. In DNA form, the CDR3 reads TGTGCCAGCAGCAGTGACAGAAATGAAAAACTGTTTTTT. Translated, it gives CASSSDRNEKLFF.

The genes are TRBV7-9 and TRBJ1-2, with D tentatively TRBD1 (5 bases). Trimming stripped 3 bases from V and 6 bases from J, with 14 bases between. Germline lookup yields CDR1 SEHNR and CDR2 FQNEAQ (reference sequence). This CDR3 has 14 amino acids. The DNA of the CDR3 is TGTGCCAGCAGCTTTGGGGACTCTCTCGATGGCTACACCTTC. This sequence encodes CASSFGDSLDGYTF.

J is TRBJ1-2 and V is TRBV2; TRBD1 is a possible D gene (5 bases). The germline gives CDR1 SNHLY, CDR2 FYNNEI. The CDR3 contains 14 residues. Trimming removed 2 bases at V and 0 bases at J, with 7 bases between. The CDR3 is CASSERQSNYGYTF. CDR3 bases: TGTGCCAGCAGTGAAAGACAGTCTAACTATGGCTACACCTTC.

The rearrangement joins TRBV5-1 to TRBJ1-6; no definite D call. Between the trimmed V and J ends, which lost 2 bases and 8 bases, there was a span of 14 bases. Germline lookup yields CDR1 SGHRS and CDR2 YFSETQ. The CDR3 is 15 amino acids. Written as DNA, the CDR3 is TGCGCCAGCAGCTTTAGAGGGAGGGTTGATTCACCCCTCCACTTT. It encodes CASSFRGRVDSPLHF.

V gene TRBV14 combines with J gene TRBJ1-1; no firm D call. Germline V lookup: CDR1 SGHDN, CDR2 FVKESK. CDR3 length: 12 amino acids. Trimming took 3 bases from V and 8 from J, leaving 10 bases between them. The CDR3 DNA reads TGTGCCAGCAGCCATCGGGGAGGGGAAGCTTTCTTT. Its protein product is CASSHRGGEAFF.

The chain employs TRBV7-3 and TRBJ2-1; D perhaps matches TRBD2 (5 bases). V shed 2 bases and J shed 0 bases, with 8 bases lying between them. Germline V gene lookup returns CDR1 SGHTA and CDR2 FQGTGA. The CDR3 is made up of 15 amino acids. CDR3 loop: CASSLLGGSYNEQFF. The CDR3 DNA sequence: TGTGCCAGCAGCTTACTCGGAGGCTCCTACAATGAGCAGTTCTTC.

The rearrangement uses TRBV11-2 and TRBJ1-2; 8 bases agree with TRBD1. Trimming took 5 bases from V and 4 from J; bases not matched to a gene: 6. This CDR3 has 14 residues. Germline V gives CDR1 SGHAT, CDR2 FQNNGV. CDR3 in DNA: TGTGCCAGCAGCCAACGGACAGGGTCCTATGGCTACACCTTC. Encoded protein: CASSQRTGSYGYTF. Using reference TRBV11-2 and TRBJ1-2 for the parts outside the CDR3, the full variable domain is EAGVAQSPRYKIIEKRQSVAFWCNPISGHATLYWYQQILGQGPKLLIQFQNNGVVDDSQLPKDRFSAERLKGVDSTLKIQPAKLEDSAVYLCASSQRTGSYGYTFGSGTRLTVV.

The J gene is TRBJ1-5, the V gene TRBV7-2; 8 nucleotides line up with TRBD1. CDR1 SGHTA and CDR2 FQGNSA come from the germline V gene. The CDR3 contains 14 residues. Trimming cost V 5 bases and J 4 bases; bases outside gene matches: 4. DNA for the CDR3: TGTGCCAGCAGCCTCCGGGACAGGAATCAGCCCCAGCATTTT. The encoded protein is CASSLRDRNQPQHF.

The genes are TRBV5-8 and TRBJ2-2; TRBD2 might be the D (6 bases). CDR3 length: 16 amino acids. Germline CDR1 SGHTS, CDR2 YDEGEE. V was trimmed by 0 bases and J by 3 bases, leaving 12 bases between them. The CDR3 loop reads CASSLDGRPDTGELFF. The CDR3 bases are TGTGCCAGCAGCTTGGACGGGAGACCCGACACCGGGGAGCTGTTTTTT.

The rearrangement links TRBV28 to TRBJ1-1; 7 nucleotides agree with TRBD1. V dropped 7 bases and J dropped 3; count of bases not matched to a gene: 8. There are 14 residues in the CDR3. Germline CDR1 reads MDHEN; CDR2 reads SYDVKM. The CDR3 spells CASTQGGSYTEAFF. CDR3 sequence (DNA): TGTGCCAGCACCCAAGGGGGCTCCTACACTGAAGCTTTCTTT.

CDR3 in DNA: TGTGCCAGCAGCCAAGATCCCCAGGGTGGCACTGAAGCTTTCTTT. Amino acid sequence: CASSQDPQGGTEAFF. The chain uses TRBV4-2 and TRBJ1-1; tentatively, D is TRBD1 (5 bases). The CDR3 consists of 15 residues. CDR1 is LGHNA, CDR2 YNFKEQ, per germline. Trimming took off 0 bases at V and 4 bases at J, with 12 bases between the two ends.

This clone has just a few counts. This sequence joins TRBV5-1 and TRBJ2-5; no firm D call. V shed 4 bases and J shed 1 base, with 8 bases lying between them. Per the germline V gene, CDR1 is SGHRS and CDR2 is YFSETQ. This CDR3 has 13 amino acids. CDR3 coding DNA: TGCGCCAGCAGCCCTGGCCTCCAAGAGACCCAGTACTTC. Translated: CASSPGLQETQYF.

The CDR3: CASNRNLYSNQPQHF. In DNA, the CDR3 is TGTGCCAGCAACCGTAACCTATATAGCAATCAGCCCCAGCATTTT. The V and J genes are TRBV6-5 and TRBJ1-5; the D is unclear. The CDR3 has 15 residues. V gave up 7 bases and J gave up 0 bases, with 13 bases separating them. The germline V gene has CDR1 MNHEY and CDR2 SVGAGI.

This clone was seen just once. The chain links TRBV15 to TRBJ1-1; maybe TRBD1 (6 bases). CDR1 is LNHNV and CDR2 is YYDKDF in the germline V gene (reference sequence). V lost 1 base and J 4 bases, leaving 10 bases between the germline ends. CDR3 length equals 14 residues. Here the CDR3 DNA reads TGTGCCACCAGCAGAGGGGGAGGGGGCACTGAAGCTTTCTTT. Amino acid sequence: CATSRGGGGTEAFF.

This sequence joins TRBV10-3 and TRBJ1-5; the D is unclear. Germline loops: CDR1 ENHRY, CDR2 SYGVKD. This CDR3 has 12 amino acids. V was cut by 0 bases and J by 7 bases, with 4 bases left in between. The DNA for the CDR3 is TGTGCCATCAGTGAGTCGAGACAGCCCCAGCATTTT. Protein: CAISESRQPQHF.

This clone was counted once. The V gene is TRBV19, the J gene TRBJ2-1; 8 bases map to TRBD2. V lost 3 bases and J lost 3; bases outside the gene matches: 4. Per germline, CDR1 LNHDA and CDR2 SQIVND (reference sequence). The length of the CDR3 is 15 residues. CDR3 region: CASSIMGTSYNEQFF. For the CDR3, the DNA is TGTGCCAGTAGTATTATGGGGACTAGCTACAATGAGCAGTTCTTC.

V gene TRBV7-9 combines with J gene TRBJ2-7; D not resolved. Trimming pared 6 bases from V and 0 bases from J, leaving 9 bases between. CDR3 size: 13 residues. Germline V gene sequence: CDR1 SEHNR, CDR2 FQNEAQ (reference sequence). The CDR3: CASSESTSYEQYF. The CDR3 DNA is TGTGCCAGCAGTGAATCTACCTCCTACGAGCAGTACTTC.

CDR3 amino acids: CASSSRSKNIQYF. DNA of the CDR3: TGTGCCAGCAGTTCCCGGTCCAAAAACATTCAGTACTTC. This rearrangement joins TRBV12-3 or TRBV12-4 to TRBJ2-4; D not certain. This CDR3 has 13 amino acids. Trimming pared 4 bases from V and 2 bases from J, leaving 6 bases between.

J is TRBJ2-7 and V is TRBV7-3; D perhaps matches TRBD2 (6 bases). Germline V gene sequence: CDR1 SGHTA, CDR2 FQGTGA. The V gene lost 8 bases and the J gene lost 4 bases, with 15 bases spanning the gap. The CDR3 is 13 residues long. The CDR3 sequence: CASALGRDYEQYF. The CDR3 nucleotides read TGTGCCAGCGCCCTGGGGCGGGATTACGAGCAGTACTTC.

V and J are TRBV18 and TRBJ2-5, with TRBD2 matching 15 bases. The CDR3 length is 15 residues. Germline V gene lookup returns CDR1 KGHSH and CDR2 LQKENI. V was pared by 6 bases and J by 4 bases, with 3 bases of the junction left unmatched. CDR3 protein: CASSPGLAGGETQYF. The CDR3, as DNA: TGTGCCAGCTCGCCGGGACTAGCGGGAGGAGAGACCCAGTACTTC.

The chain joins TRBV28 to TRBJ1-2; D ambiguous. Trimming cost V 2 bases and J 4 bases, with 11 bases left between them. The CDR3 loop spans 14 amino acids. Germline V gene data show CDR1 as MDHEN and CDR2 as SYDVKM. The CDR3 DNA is TGTGCCAGCAGTTTACGAGGGTTGGGCTATGGCTACACCTTC. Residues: CASSLRGLGYGYTF.

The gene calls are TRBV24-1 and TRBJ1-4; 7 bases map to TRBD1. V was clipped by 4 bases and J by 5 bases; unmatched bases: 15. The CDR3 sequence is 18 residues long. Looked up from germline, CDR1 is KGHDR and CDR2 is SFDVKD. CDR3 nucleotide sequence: TGTGCCACCAGTGACCAGACAGGGAGGAGGGTATTAAATGAAAAACTGTTTTTT. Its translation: CATSDQTGRRVLNEKLFF.